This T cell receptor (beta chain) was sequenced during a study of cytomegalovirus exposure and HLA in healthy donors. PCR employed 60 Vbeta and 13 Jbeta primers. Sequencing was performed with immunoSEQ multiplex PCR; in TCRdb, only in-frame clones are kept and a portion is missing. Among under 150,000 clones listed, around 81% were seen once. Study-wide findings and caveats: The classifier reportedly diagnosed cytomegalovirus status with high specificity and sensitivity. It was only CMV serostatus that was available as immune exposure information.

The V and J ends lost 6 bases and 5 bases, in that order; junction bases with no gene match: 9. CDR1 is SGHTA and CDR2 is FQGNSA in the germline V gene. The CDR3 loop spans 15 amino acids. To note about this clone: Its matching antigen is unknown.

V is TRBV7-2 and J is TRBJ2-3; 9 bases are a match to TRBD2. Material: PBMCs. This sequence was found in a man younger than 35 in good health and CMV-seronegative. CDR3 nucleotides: TGTGCCAGCAGTTGGGTAGGAGCGGGGGGAGATACGCAGTATTTT. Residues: CASSWVGAGGDTQYF.